What follows are 30 T cell receptor beta chains derived from one specimen sequenced in a study of blood T cell repertoires in COVID-19. The data were produced by immunoSEQ multiplex PCR, yet TCRdb's version contains in-frame clones alone and is incomplete. In the table there are 450,000 or so clones, roughly nine tenths of which are singletons. The sample was peripheral blood. The receptors stem from a man aged 18 to 29 with COVID-19, enrolled during active disease.

The J gene is TRBJ2-1, the V gene TRBV4-1; 7 bases map to TRBD2. CDR1 is MGHRA and CDR2 is YSYEKL in the germline V gene. CDR3 length: 15 residues. Unmatched junction bases numbered 1, after V lost 2 bases and J lost 0 bases. CDR3: CASSQKRDSYNEQFF. The CDR3 DNA follows: TGCGCCAGCAGCCAAAAGCGGGACTCCTACAATGAGCAGTTCTTC.

The chain recombines TRBV29-1 with TRBJ2-7; TRBD1 might be the D (6 bases). V shed 5 bases and J shed 3 bases, with 11 bases lying between them. The CDR3 has 12 residues. CDR1 is SQVTM and CDR2 is ANQGSEA in the germline V gene. CDR3 protein: CSVPGVNYEQYF. The CDR3 DNA sequence: TGCAGCGTTCCAGGGGTTAACTACGAGCAGTACTTC.

The V call is TRBV30, the J call TRBJ2-1; 7 nucleotides agree with TRBD2. The V and J ends lost 2 bases and 9 bases, in that order; junction bases with no gene match: 7. Germline CDR1 is GTSNPN and CDR2 is SVGIG (reference sequence). CDR3 length: 13 residues. The DNA of the CDR3 is TGTGCCTGGAGTTTCACTAGCGTAACTGAGCAGTTCTTC. It specifies CAWSFTSVTEQFF.

The V and J genes are TRBV24-1 and TRBJ1-1; TRBD1 matches 10 bases. V lost 11 bases to trimming and J lost 0 bases; unmatched junction nucleotides: 17. Germline assignment: CDR1 KGHDR and CDR2 SFDVKD. CDR3 length equals 18 residues. CDR3 protein: CAIQTVGQGEGMNTEAFF. In DNA form, the CDR3 reads TGTGCCATCCAGACCGTTGGACAGGGGGAGGGGATGAACACTGAAGCTTTCTTT.

The chain uses TRBV19 and TRBJ1-1; maybe TRBD1 (6 bases). Germline CDR1 is LNHDA and CDR2 is SQIVND (reference sequence). V dropped 1 base and J dropped 4 bases, with 7 bases sitting between them. This CDR3 comprises 13 residues. Here the CDR3 DNA reads TGTGCCAGTAGTATAGCACAGGGCACTGAAGCTTTCTTT. The encoded protein is CASSIAQGTEAFF.

The chain carries TRBV2 and TRBJ2-1, with a weak D call TRBD2 (5 bases). V lost 3 bases to trimming and J lost 0 bases, with 15 bases between them. Germline V gene sequence: CDR1 SNHLY, CDR2 FYNNEI. The CDR3 sequence is 17 residues long. The CDR3 DNA reads TGTGCCAGCAGTGAGGGGTGGAGGATGTACTCCTACAATGAGCAGTTCTTC. Amino acids: CASSEGWRMYSYNEQFF.

The chain links TRBV18 to TRBJ2-2; 12 positions agree with TRBD2. Per the germline V gene, CDR1 is KGHSH and CDR2 is LQKENI. The CDR3 sequence is 16 residues long. With V trimmed by 4 bases and J by 4 bases, 4 bases remained unmatched. CDR3 DNA: TGTGCCAGCTCACGTGGACTAGCGGGGTCCACCGGGGAGCTGTTTTTT. It yields the protein CASSRGLAGSTGELFF.

The chain recombines TRBV12-3 or TRBV12-4 with TRBJ2-3; D is unresolved. CDR3 length: 12 residues. Trimming took off 4 bases at V and 7 bases at J, with 9 bases between the two ends. Written as DNA, the CDR3 is TGTGCCAGCAGTTCATTTACACATACGCAGTATTTT. This translates into CASSSFTHTQYF.

The chain employs TRBV29-1 and TRBJ1-1, with TRBD1 as a possible D gene (6 bases). This CDR3 contains 14 residues. Germline assignment: CDR1 SQVTM and CDR2 ANQGSEA. Trimming pared 6 bases from V and 11 bases from J, leaving 25 bases between. The CDR3 DNA reads as TGCAGCGTGAGTAAGCCCGGGACAACTTTTAGGGCTTTCTTT. Protein sequence: CSVSKPGTTFRAFF.

V gene TRBV12-3 or TRBV12-4 combines with J gene TRBJ2-2; weak D call: TRBD2 (5 bases). This CDR3 comprises 13 residues. Trimming left V 5 bases short and J 6 bases short, with 10 bases between. The CDR3 DNA is TGTGCCAGCAGTGCCACTAGGTCCGGGGAGCTGTTTTTT. Its translation is CASSATRSGELFF.

This chain joins TRBV5-4 and TRBJ2-7; D is ambiguous. Deletions cut 2 bases from V and 5 bases from J, with 14 bases between. The CDR3 runs 14 residues. Per germline, CDR1 SGHNT and CDR2 YYREEE (reference sequence). CDR3 coding DNA: TGTGCCAGCAGCTTAGTGGGCTCAAGAAACGAGCAGTACTTC. This translates into CASSLVGSRNEQYF.

The gene calls are TRBV24-1 and TRBJ2-5, with 8 bases matching TRBD2. Germline V gene sequence: CDR1 KGHDR, CDR2 SFDVKD. Trimming at V came to 3 bases and at J to 7 bases, leaving 15 bases not matched to a gene. This CDR3 is built from 17 residues. The CDR3 coding sequence is TGTGCCACCAGTGATCCCAGACTAGCGACGCCCCCAGGGACCCAGTACTTC. Translated: CATSDPRLATPPGTQYF.

The V and J genes are TRBV30 and TRBJ1-5; 8 bases are a match to TRBD1. CDR1 is GTSNPN and CDR2 is SVGIG in the germline V gene (reference sequence). The CDR3 extends over 18 amino acids. The ends lost 3 bases at V and 0 bases at J; junction bases unmatched: 13. CDR3 nucleotide sequence: TGTGCCTGGAGCCCTAGGACAGGGCCCTTACTTAGCAATCAGCCCCAGCATTTT. This translates into CAWSPRTGPLLSNQPQHF. Using reference TRBV30 and TRBJ1-5 for the parts outside the CDR3, the full variable domain is SQTIHQWPATLVQPVGSPLSLECTVEGTSNPNLYWYRQAAGRGLQLLFYSVGIGQISSEVPQNLSASRPQDRQFILSSKKLLLSDSGFYLCAWSPRTGPLLSNQPQHFGDGTRLSIL.

The chain employs TRBV12-5 and TRBJ2-3, with D perhaps TRBD2 (5 bases). V lost 2 bases to trimming and J lost 6 bases, with 12 bases between them. Germline CDR1 and CDR2: LGHNT and FRNRAP. This CDR3 has 14 residues. CDR3 sequence: CASGLPRVADTQYF. The CDR3 DNA follows: TGTGCTAGTGGTTTGCCGCGGGTGGCGGATACGCAGTATTTT.

The chain links TRBV5-4 to TRBJ1-2; a possible D gene is TRBD1 (5 bases). From germline, CDR1 is SGHNT and CDR2 YYREEE (reference sequence). V was cut by 1 base and J by 6 bases, with 13 bases left in between. This CDR3 has 14 amino acids. CDR3 DNA: TGTGCCAGCAGCTTGCGCGGGGGGTATAATGGCTACACCTTC. Translated, it gives CASSLRGGYNGYTF.

CDR3 sequence: CASSEGGAGLNTEAFF. CDR3 in DNA: TGTGCCAGCAGTGAGGGAGGGGCCGGGTTGAACACTGAAGCTTTCTTT. This rearrangement joins TRBV2 to TRBJ1-1; D is possibly TRBD1 (5 bases). With 3 bases removed from V and 0 bases from J, the gap between germline ends came to 14 bases. This CDR3 has 16 amino acids. The germline V gene encodes CDR1 SNHLY and CDR2 FYNNEI.

The CDR3 sequence: CASSLNRNQPQHF. CDR3 nucleotides: TGTGCCAGCAGTTTAAACAGAAATCAGCCCCAGCATTTT. V and J are TRBV27 and TRBJ1-5; D gene unclear. Germline CDR1 reads MNHEY; CDR2 reads SMNVEV (reference sequence). Trimming removed 2 bases from V and 4 bases from J, with 6 bases in between. The CDR3 sequence is 13 residues long.

On this clone: Within the sample, other DNA sequences also encode this same CDR3. The chain combines TRBV5-8 with TRBJ1-1, with D tentatively TRBD1 (6 bases). Germline V gene data show CDR1 as SGHTS and CDR2 as YDEGEE. The V and J ends lost 1 base and 5 bases respectively, with 6 bases between them. CDR3 length equals 12 residues. This chain's CDR3 is CASSLTGTEAFF. Here the CDR3 DNA reads TGTGCCAGCAGCTTGACAGGGACTGAAGCTTTCTTT.

V gene TRBV2 combines with J gene TRBJ2-3; the D gene is possibly TRBD1 (6 bases). Germline V gene sequence: CDR1 SNHLY, CDR2 FYNNEI. The V end was cut by 5 bases, the J end by 0 bases, with 12 bases between. The CDR3 spans 15 residues. CDR3: CASSFGQSSTDTQYF. In DNA, the CDR3 is TGTGCCAGCAGTTTTGGACAGTCTAGCACAGATACGCAGTATTTT.

The chain employs TRBV24-1 and TRBJ1-2, with TRBD1 matching over 11 bases. This CDR3 is built from 16 residues. Germline loops: CDR1 KGHDR, CDR2 SFDVKD. V trimming: 4 bases; J trimming: 4 bases; junction bases outside the gene matches: 7. Here the CDR3 DNA reads TGTGCCACCAGTGACCTTAGGACAGGGGGCCTCTATGGCTACACCTTC. Its translation: CATSDLRTGGLYGYTF.

This clone was detected only once. This chain uses TRBV6-5 with TRBJ2-7; D perhaps matches TRBD1 (6 bases). V gave up 8 bases and J gave up 0 bases, with 11 bases separating them. CDR3 length: 13 amino acids. In germline, CDR1 is MNHEY, CDR2 SVGAGI. The CDR3 nucleotides are TGTGCCAGCGGGACACCGCTCTCCTACGAGCAGTACTTC. As protein: CASGTPLSYEQYF.

The V gene is TRBV3-1 (or the pseudogene TRBV3-2), the J gene TRBJ1-5, with TRBD1 matching over 8 bases. J gave up 1 base and V 2 bases, and 4 bases lay outside the gene matches. CDR1 is LGHDT and CDR2 is YNNKEL in the germline V gene (reference sequence). This CDR3 spans 16 amino acids. The CDR3 DNA reads as TGTGCCAGCAGCCAAAACCCAGGGGGCAGCAATCAGCCCCAGCATTTT. It is translated as CASSQNPGGSNQPQHF.

The gene calls are TRBV2 and TRBJ2-7; a possible D gene is TRBD2 (5 bases). The V and J ends lost 6 bases and 6 bases respectively, with 12 bases between them. The CDR3 spans 12 residues. Germline CDR1 is SNHLY and CDR2 is FYNNEI. The CDR3 loop reads CASRIGEAEQYF. The CDR3 DNA is TGTGCCAGCAGGATCGGGGAAGCCGAGCAGTACTTC.

The chain links TRBV24-1 to TRBJ2-5; TRBD2 matches 9 bases. The germline gives CDR1 KGHDR, CDR2 SFDVKD. V was pared by 12 bases and J by 5 bases, with 12 bases of the junction left unmatched. This CDR3 contains 14 residues. For the CDR3, the DNA is TGTGCCCCACCAAAGCGGGGGGCCCTGGAGACCCAGTACTTC. It codes for CAPPKRGALETQYF.

The chain couples TRBV24-1 to TRBJ2-3, with unresolved D. This CDR3 has 13 residues. Between the trimmed V and J ends, which lost 0 bases and 4 bases, there was a span of 4 bases. The germline V gene encodes CDR1 KGHDR and CDR2 SFDVKD. CDR3 sequence (DNA): TGTGCCACCAGTGATTTGTGGCCAGATACGCAGTATTTT. This encodes CATSDLWPDTQYF.

The table lists this clone with a count of one. The chain uses TRBV25-1 and TRBJ1-4; 7 nucleotides match TRBD1. V gave up 1 base and J gave up 5 bases; unmatched junction bases: 4. CDR3 length: 15 residues. The germline gives CDR1 MGHDK, CDR2 SYGVNS. The CDR3 protein is CASSELRQGNEKLFF. The CDR3 DNA is TGTGCCAGCAGTGAATTGAGACAGGGAAATGAAAAACTGTTTTTT.

This clone was detected ten times or more. The chain uses TRBV7-2 and TRBJ2-3; D may be TRBD1 (5 bases). V lost 3 bases and J lost 1, with 11 bases in between. Looked up from germline, CDR1 is SGHTA and CDR2 is FQGNSA. This CDR3 comprises 15 residues. In nucleotides, the CDR3 is TGTGCCAGCAGCTTCTCGCAGGGCCGCACAGATACGCAGTATTTT. Translating it yields CASSFSQGRTDTQYF.

The DNA of the CDR3 is TGTGCCAGGGCTAGCGGGGGCACAGATACGCAGTATTTT. This gives the protein CARASGGTDTQYF. The chain uses TRBV27 and TRBJ2-3; 9 bases agree with TRBD2. This CDR3 is 13 amino acids long. J lost 1 base, V lost 9 bases, and 2 bases had no gene match. CDR1 is MNHEY and CDR2 is SMNVEV in the germline V gene (reference sequence).

Note on this clone: The same CDR3 also results from other DNA sequences found in this sample. The chain couples TRBV6-5 to TRBJ1-6, with a tentative D call TRBD1 (5 bases). V lost 2 bases, J lost 10 bases, and 9 bases lay in between. There are 13 residues in the CDR3. Germline CDR1 MNHEY, CDR2 SVGAGI. The CDR3, as DNA: TGTGCCAGCAGTTACGGGGGGGGATCACCCCTCCACTTT. This sequence encodes CASSYGGGSPLHF.

In its sample, this clone was seen a few times. This chain uses TRBV29-1 with TRBJ1-1; D ambiguous. V was trimmed by 1 base and J by 4 bases, leaving 7 bases between them. Germline V gene data show CDR1 as SQVTM and CDR2 as ANQGSEA. The CDR3 totals 12 residues. The CDR3, as DNA: TGCAGCGTTGAAGGACAAGTCACTGAAGCTTTCTTT. Its protein is CSVEGQVTEAFF.